This T cell receptor (beta chain) was sequenced for a study of long-term antiretroviral therapy in people with HIV. The CDR3 runs to 15 residues. J was trimmed by 4 bases and V by 1 base; bases with no gene match: 5. Germline V gene data show CDR1 as LGHNA and CDR2 as YNFKEQ. Remarks on this clone: Its antigen is currently unknown.

The study's findings and limits: Clonotypes expanded prior to ART showed repertoire dominance at all sampled time points.

Researchers report immunoSEQ v3.0 was run at survey level. This table comes from immunoSEQ multiplex PCR, and its TCRdb copy is limited to in-frame clones, with some not included. This table holds some 23,000 clones, 75% to 85% found once. The TCR originated in a woman between 40 and 55 years old with HIV. The material was unsorted PBMCs, obtained 0.5 years after starting antiretroviral therapy. The V call is TRBV4-2, the J call TRBJ2-5, with 8 bases matching TRBD2. The CDR3 protein is CASSQAGGPGETQYF. In DNA form, the CDR3 reads TGTGCCAGCAGCCAAGCGGGGGGGCCGGGAGAGACCCAGTACTTC.